This TCR beta chain emerged from a study of CD8+CD57+ T cells in acquired aplastic anemia. Across the whole study: Sorted CD4+ plus CD8+ cells gave DNA averaging 3.2 ug.

TCR beta VDJ and CDR3 profiling used genomic DNA as template. TCRdb re-called the reads through MiXCR, storing one row per CDR3 protein. The sample has around 120,000 distinct CDR3 sequences, over 30% seen once. In the case of this clonotype: What it binds is not known.

Patients chosen for sequencing had shown CD8+CD57+ cell expansion by flow cytometry. Each patient carried a diagnosis of severe acquired aplastic anemia. Each patient gave a blood sample that was collected before any therapy had been received. Study outcomes and limitations: Found in both controls and patients were twenty-nine CD8+ CDR3 sequences.

V dropped 1 base and J dropped 2 bases, with 6 bases sitting between them. Per the germline V gene, CDR1 is SNHLY and CDR2 is FYNNEI. CDR3 length equals 14 residues. The sample comprised sorted CD4+, CD8+, or CD8+CD57+ T cells (not recorded which) from PBMCs. This clonotype was obtained from a human donor with aplastic anemia. The gene calls are TRBV2 and TRBJ2-1; no reliable D call. This CDR3 is CASSEVGPYNEQFF. For the CDR3, the DNA is TGTGCCAGCAGTGAAGTCGGCCCCTACAATGAGCAGTTCTTC.